This is a list of T cell receptor beta chains from one sample in a study of regulatory T cells in long-lasting Graves disease. MiXCR was run by TCRdb on the multiplex PCR reads, yielding one entry per CDR3 protein. The data show about 530,000 distinct CDR3 sequences, around 15% seen once. The data also belong to a second study, concerning T cells in Graves' hyperthyroidism and ophthalmopathy.

Sequencing used peripheral blood mononuclear cells (PBMCs), obtained at new diagnosis, from a patient treated with antithyroid drugs. The receptors shown here come from a woman aged 35-65 years with Graves disease. Each CDR3 is given with its conserved first and last residue. Each record gives: V gene, J gene, CDR3 protein.

>TRBV5-1|TRBJ2-7
CASEGRASSHEQYF
>TRBV6-5|TRBJ2-3
CASSYSIAGSTDTQYF
>TRBV4-2|TRBJ1-2
CASSLYFGGGYTF
>TRBV9|TRBJ2-7
CASSTRATGYEQYF
>TRBV4-1|TRBJ1-5
CASSQIYGNQPQHF
>TRBV5-1|TRBJ2-7
CASSFEVAYEQYF
>TRBV28|TRBJ1-5
CASSFWDRGPNQPQHF
>TRBV20-1|TRBJ2-1
CSALNGGYDEQFF
>TRBV11-2|TRBJ2-2
CASSLVLGELFF
>TRBV18|TRBJ1-5
CASSWDSSGSNQPQHF
>TRBV19|TRBJ2-7
CASSRAGEGAYEQYF
>TRBV2|TRBJ1-2
CASSVGTGSQELTF
>TRBV27|TRBJ1-1
CASRRDGGFSAFF
>TRBV18|TRBJ2-1
CASSLTRYNEQFF
>TRBV2|TRBJ2-1
CASSERIGGLASPNEQFF
>TRBV19|TRBJ1-1
CASSIVQGATEAFF
>TRBV20-1|TRBJ2-7
CSAPSYLNEQYF
>TRBV14|TRBJ1-2
CASNQDATGGGYTF
>TRBV9|TRBJ1-4
CASSVRQTTNEKLFF
>TRBV13|TRBJ1-4
CASSLNRGEKLFF
>TRBV4-1|TRBJ1-3
CASSQTNRGSTGNTIYF
>TRBV11-3|TRBJ1-5
CASSPRQVSNQPQHF
>TRBV7-3|TRBJ2-1
CASSRGGSGGEQFF
>TRBV30|TRBJ2-3
CAWSVGGGTDTQYF
>TRBV12-3/TRBV12-4|TRBJ2-3
CASSFPGGSTDTQYF
>TRBV28|TRBJ2-3
CASSSPPEGSFTDTQYF
>TRBV3-1|TRBJ2-1
CASSQTQRGRYNEQFF
>TRBV11-3|TRBJ2-1
CASNFPEFF
>TRBV5-6|TRBJ1-5
CASSFGIGQPQHF
>TRBV25-1|TRBJ2-2
CASSDQGASGELFF
>TRBV9|NA
CASSVAGSGGYNEQFF
>TRBV6-1|TRBJ2-3
CASRLTSGGADTQYF
>TRBV28|TRBJ1-3
CASTSGQGAYNSGNTIYF
>TRBV11-2|TRBJ2-7
CASSSTLEQYF
>TRBV3-1|TRBJ1-6
CASSRAGTEAAPLHF
>TRBV11-1|TRBJ1-1
CASQEPKRGGPEAFF
>TRBV2|TRBJ1-2
CASSERWGIIYGYTF
>TRBV28|TRBJ2-7
CASSLLGTNYEQYF
>TRBV7-9|TRBJ2-7
CASSPTSGGTSYEQYF
>TRBV19|TRBJ1-1
CASSWGLDNTEAFF
>TRBV11-2|TRBJ2-1
CASSRGPGTGGYNEQFF
>TRBV9|TRBJ1-1
CASSVGGVASTEAFF
>TRBV2|TRBJ1-2
CASSAGSYGYTF
>TRBV7-8|TRBJ2-3
CASSLEGQGLRYF
>TRBV29-1|TRBJ2-1
CSAWTGFGNEQFF
>TRBV7-9|TRBJ2-7
CASSLDLGQYF
>TRBV12-5|TRBJ2-1
CASGLYSHNEQFF
>TRBV5-1|TRBJ1-1
CASSLDGQGNTEAFF